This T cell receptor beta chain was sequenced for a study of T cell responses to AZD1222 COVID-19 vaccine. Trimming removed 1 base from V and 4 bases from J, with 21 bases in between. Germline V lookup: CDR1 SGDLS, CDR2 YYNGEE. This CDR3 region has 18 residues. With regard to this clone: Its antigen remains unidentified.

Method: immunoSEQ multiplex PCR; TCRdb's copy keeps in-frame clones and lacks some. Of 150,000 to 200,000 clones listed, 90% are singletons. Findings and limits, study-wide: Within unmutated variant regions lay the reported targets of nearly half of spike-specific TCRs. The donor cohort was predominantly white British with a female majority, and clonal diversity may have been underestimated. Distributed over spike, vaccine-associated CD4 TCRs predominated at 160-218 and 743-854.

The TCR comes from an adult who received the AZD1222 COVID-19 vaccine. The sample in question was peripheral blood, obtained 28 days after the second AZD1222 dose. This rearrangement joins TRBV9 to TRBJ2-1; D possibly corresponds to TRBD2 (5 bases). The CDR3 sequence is CASSVSLRAARGYNEQFF. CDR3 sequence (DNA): TGTGCCAGCAGCGTATCACTTCGGGCCGCGAGAGGGTACAATGAGCAGTTCTTC.